This TCR beta chain was identified in a study of graft-versus-host responses after intestinal transplantation. Study results and limitations: Within allografts, high graft-versus-host to host-versus-graft clonal ratios were seen among patients with graft-donor T cell macrochimerism.

Worth noting for this clone: The target antigen is unknown.

Produced via immunoSEQ multiplex PCR; TCRdb's table is partial and in-frame only. Altogether some 92,000 clones are present, more than 90% being singletons, with the ten largest covering roughly 0.31%. Here the sequenced sample was unstimulated CD4+ T cells sorted from spleen or lymph node cells, taken before intestinal transplant. The clonotype was recovered from a human donor who received an intestinal transplant.

CDR3 sequence: CASSPYGAPGELFF. Here the CDR3 DNA reads TGTGCCAGCAGCCCCTACGGGGCGCCCGGGGAGCTGTTTTTT. J is TRBJ2-2 and V is TRBV9; D tentatively reads TRBD1 or TRBD2 (5 bases each). The CDR3 covers 14 residues. Germline V lookup: CDR1 SGDLS, CDR2 YYNGEE. The V end lost 4 bases, the J end lost 6 bases, and 13 bases lay between the germline ends. The full variable domain, in which reference TRBV9 and TRBJ2-2 provide the parts outside the CDR3, is DSGVTQTPKHLITATGQRVTLRCSPRSGDLSVYWYQQSLDQGLQFLIQYYNGEERAKGNILERFSAQQFPDLHSELNLSSLELGDSALYFCASSPYGAPGELFFGEGSRLTVL.